This T cell receptor beta chain derives from a study of T cell repertoires in cytomegalovirus infection. One entry per CDR3 protein, called by TCRdb with MiXCR from the reads. The sample has hundreds of thousands of distinct CDR3 sequences; 20% to 30% are singletons. The TCR comes from a human donor in good health (CMV status not recorded). Some clones in this sample may be carry-over from other donors' samples. The specimen sequenced was CD8+ T cells from PBMCs.

The CDR3 sequence: CASSMGGYEQYF. For the CDR3, the DNA is TGTGCCAGCAGTATGGGAGGGTACGAGCAGTACTTC. The V and J genes are TRBV7-6 and TRBJ2-7, with 7 bases lining up with TRBD2. V lost 6 bases, J lost 4 bases, and 3 bases stayed unmatched. The germline CDR1 and CDR2 sequences are SGHVS and FNYEAQ. This CDR3 is built from 12 residues.